A single T cell receptor beta chain is shown here with its context. The sample has other DNA sequences that encode this CDR3 too. The data derive from a study of technical replicates of blood from a few donors. Sequencing was performed with immunoSEQ multiplex PCR; in TCRdb, only in-frame clones are kept and a portion is missing. The data contain more than 65,000 clones, nearly 96% of them singletons. CDR3 length equals 14 residues. The germline CDR1 and CDR2 sequences are MNHEY and SMNVEV (reference sequence). V was clipped by 4 bases and J by 3 bases; unmatched bases: 2. The source is a human donor in good health. The gene calls are TRBV27 and TRBJ2-7; 11 nucleotides align to TRBD1. Sequencing used T cells isolated from PBMCs. The CDR3 sequence is CASSSGTGGYEQYF. The DNA for the CDR3 is TGTGCCAGCAGTTCCGGGACAGGGGGCTACGAGCAGTACTTC.